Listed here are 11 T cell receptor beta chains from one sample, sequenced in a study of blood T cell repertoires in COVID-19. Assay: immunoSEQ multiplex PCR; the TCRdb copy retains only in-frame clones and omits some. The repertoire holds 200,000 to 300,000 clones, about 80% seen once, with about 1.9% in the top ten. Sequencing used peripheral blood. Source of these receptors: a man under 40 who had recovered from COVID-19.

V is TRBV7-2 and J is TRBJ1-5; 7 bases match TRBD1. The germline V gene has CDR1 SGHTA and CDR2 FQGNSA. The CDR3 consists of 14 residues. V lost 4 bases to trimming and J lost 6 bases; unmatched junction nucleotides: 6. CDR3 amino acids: CASSSRGGGQPQHF. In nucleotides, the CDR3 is TGTGCCAGCAGCTCTAGAGGGGGCGGTCAGCCCCAGCATTTT.

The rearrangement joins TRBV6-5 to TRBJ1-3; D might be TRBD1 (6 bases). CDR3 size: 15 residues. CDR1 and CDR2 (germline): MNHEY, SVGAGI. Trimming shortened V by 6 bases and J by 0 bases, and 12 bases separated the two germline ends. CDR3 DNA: TGTGCCAGCAGCCAGGGGCGATACTCTGGAAACACCATATATTTT. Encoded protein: CASSQGRYSGNTIYF.

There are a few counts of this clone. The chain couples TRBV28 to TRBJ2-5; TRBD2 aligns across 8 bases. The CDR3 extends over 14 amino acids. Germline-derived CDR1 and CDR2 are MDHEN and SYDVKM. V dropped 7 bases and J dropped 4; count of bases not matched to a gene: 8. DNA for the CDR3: TGTGCCAGCATCGCGGGGGGTAACGTAGAGACCCAGTACTTC. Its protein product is CASIAGGNVETQYF.

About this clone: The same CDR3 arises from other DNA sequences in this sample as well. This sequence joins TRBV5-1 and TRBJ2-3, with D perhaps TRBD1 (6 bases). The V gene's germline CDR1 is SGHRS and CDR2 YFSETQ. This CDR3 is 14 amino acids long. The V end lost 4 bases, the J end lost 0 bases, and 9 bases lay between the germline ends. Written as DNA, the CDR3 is TGCGCCAGCAGCCCTGGACAGAGCACAGATACGCAGTATTTT. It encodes CASSPGQSTDTQYF.

The CDR3 DNA reads as TGTGCCAGCTCACCCATGGCTGCGTCGGCGGGTTCCCACTATGGCTACACCTTC. This sequence encodes CASSPMAASAGSHYGYTF. The V gene is TRBV18, the J gene TRBJ1-2; D unresolved. This CDR3 is built from 18 residues. Germline CDR1 reads KGHSH; CDR2 reads LQKENI. The germline V and J ends were trimmed by 3 bases and 3 bases, with 23 bases remaining between them.

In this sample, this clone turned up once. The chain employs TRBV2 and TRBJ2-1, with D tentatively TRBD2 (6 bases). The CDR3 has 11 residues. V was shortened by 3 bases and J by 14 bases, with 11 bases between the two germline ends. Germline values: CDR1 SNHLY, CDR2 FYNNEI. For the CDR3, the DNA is TGTGCCAGCAGTGAGGACGGGAGTGAGTTCTTC. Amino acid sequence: CASSEDGSEFF.

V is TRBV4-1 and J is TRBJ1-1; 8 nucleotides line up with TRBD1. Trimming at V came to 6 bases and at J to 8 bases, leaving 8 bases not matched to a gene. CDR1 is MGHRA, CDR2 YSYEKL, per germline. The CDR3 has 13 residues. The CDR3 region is CASREQGGSEAFF. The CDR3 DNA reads TGCGCCAGCAGAGAACAGGGGGGTTCCGAAGCTTTCTTT.

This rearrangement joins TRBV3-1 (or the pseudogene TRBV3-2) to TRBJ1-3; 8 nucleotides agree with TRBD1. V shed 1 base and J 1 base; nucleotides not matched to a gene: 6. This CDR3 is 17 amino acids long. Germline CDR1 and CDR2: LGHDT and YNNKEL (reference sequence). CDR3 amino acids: CASSQGTGRMSGNTIYF. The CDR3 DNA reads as TGTGCCAGCAGCCAAGGGACAGGGAGAATGTCTGGAAACACCATATATTTT.

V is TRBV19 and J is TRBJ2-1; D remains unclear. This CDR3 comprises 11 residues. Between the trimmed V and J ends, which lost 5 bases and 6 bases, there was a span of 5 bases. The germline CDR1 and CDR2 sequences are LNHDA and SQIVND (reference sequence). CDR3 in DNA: TGTGCCAGTAGTCCGGGCAATGAGCAGTTCTTC. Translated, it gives CASSPGNEQFF.

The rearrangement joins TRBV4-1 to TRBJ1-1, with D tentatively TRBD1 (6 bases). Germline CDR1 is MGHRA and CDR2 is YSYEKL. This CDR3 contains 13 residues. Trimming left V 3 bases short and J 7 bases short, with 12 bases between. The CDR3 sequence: CASSHVGQLEAFF. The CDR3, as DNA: TGCGCCAGCAGCCACGTCGGACAGCTTGAAGCTTTCTTT.

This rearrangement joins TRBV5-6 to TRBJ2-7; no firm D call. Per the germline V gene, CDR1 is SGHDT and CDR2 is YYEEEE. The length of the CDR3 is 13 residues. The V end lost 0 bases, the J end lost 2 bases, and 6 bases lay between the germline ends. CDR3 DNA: TGTGCCAGCAGCTTGGGTAGTACCTACGAGCAGTACGTC. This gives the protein CASSLGSTYEQYV.